Presented here are 14 T cell receptor beta chains from one specimen sequenced in a study of immune heterogeneity within non-small cell lung tumors. Using 32 V and 13 J primers, multiplex PCR amplified TCR beta CDR3. TCRdb reanalysed the multiplex PCR reads using MiXCR and keeps one entry per CDR3 protein. The sample shows some 19,000 distinct CDR3 sequences, about 30% of them seen only once. The authors used about 600 ng of bulk tumor genomic DNA per sample as template. While surgery was under way, several biopsies spaced far apart were taken per primary tumor. It was patients with untreated, newly diagnosed non-small cell lung cancer who underwent curative surgery. Input material: lung tumor tissue. The receptors originated from a man aged 40-49 years with non-small cell lung cancer.

The rearrangement uses TRBV2 and TRBJ1-1; D not resolved. Germline-derived CDR1 and CDR2 are SNHLY and FYNNEI. The CDR3 length is 13 residues. Trimming stripped 5 bases from V and 2 bases from J, with 9 bases between. In DNA, the CDR3 is TGTGCCAGCAGTTCACAAAGAAACACTGAAGCTTTCTTT. Protein: CASSSQRNTEAFF.

This clonotype showed up just a few times. The V gene is TRBV6-6, the J gene TRBJ1-1, with 9 bases that match TRBD1. Per the germline V gene, CDR1 is MNHNY and CDR2 is SVGAGI (reference sequence). The V and J ends lost 0 bases and 3 bases, in that order; junction bases with no gene match: 11. The CDR3 runs to 18 residues. CDR3 residues: CASSYSPHRGRGDTEAFF. In DNA, the CDR3 is TGTGCCAGCAGTTACTCCCCGCACAGGGGGCGTGGAGACACTGAAGCTTTCTTT.

This clonotype qualifies as medium-sized. The chain recombines TRBV24-1 with TRBJ2-1; 10 bases match TRBD2. CDR1 KGHDR and CDR2 SFDVKD come from the germline V gene. The CDR3 contains 17 residues. The J segment lost 7 bases and the V segment lost 3 bases, leaving 11 bases of the junction unmatched. CDR3 protein: CATSDGIAGGSVNEQFF. CDR3 nucleotides: TGTGCCACCAGTGATGGAATAGCGGGAGGATCAGTGAATGAGCAGTTCTTC.

Comment on this clonotype: A much larger clone lies a single base off, so this may be a read error. This chain connects TRBV10-3 to TRBJ1-2, with D hard to call. The CDR3 covers 13 residues. Trimming removed 6 bases from V and 10 bases from J, with 18 bases in between. Germline CDR1 and CDR2: ENHRY and SYGVKD. The CDR3: CAIRGRTTAVYTF. As DNA, the CDR3 is TGTGCCATCAGAGGACGCACTACCGCTGTCTACACCTTC.

This clonotype was counted a few times. The chain has TRBV10-3 and TRBJ2-2; 7 bases align to TRBD1. This CDR3 has 16 residues. CDR1 is ENHRY, CDR2 SYGVKD, per germline. Unmatched junction bases numbered 5, after V lost 2 bases and J lost 2 bases. For the CDR3, the DNA is TGTGCCATCAGTGAGCTAAGGGGGCTAAACACCGGGGAGCTGTTTTTT. This encodes CAISELRGLNTGELFF.

This chain links TRBV7-9 with TRBJ1-1; 7 bases are shared with TRBD1. CDR3 length: 14 amino acids. With 1 base clipped from V and 10 bases from J, the junction kept 9 bases outside the gene matches. Germline V CDR1 and CDR2: SEHNR, FQNEAQ (reference sequence). CDR3 sequence (DNA): TGTGCCAGCAGCTTAGACGGCAGGGGGATAGGAGCTTTCTTT. Residues: CASSLDGRGIGAFF.

This clonotype occurred many times. The chain employs TRBV5-1 and TRBJ2-1, with D possibly being TRBD2 (5 bases). The germline gives CDR1 SGHRS, CDR2 YFSETQ. The CDR3 totals 17 residues. The ends were cut back, 0 bases at V and 0 bases at J, with 13 bases in the middle. CDR3 loop: CASSLAGSSRSYNEQFF. Written as DNA, the CDR3 is TGCGCCAGCAGCTTGGCGGGATCTAGCCGCTCCTACAATGAGCAGTTCTTC.

This clonotype was seen more than once but under ten times. The rearrangement uses TRBV24-1 and TRBJ2-1; no reliable D call. The germline gives CDR1 KGHDR, CDR2 SFDVKD. This CDR3 spans 12 amino acids. V was shortened by 6 bases and J by 9 bases, with 11 bases between the two germline ends. DNA of the CDR3: TGTGCCACCAGTTTAAGGGCCGGTGAGCAGTTCTTC. Translated, it gives CATSLRAGEQFF.

This clonotype occurred a few times. V and J are TRBV2 and TRBJ1-4, with D maybe TRBD1 (6 bases). This CDR3 has 13 amino acids. Germline-derived CDR1 and CDR2 are SNHLY and FYNNEI. Trimming shortened V by 7 bases and J by 8 bases, and 14 bases separated the two germline ends. CDR3 region: CASNRQVEEKLFF. CDR3 nucleotide sequence: TGTGCCAGCAATAGACAGGTAGAGGAAAAACTGTTTTTT.

This clonotype was detected only a few times. The chain is built from TRBV4-1 and TRBJ2-5; 13 nucleotides align to TRBD2. Germline loops: CDR1 MGHRA, CDR2 YSYEKL. With V trimmed by 4 bases and J by 5 bases, 13 bases remained unmatched. The CDR3 is 18 residues long. CDR3 sequence (DNA): TGCGCCAGCAGCCCCGTAGGACTAGCGGGAGAGATGAGGGAGACCCAGTACTTC. It specifies CASSPVGLAGEMRETQYF.

This clonotype turned up a few times. V and J are TRBV7-9 and TRBJ2-7; D might be TRBD2 (5 bases). The CDR3 loop spans 14 amino acids. Trimming stripped 4 bases from V and 6 bases from J, with 16 bases between. From germline, CDR1 is SEHNR and CDR2 FQNEAQ (reference sequence). In nucleotides, the CDR3 is TGTGCCAGCAGCTGGGCGCCGCCCCGGGGCGAGCAGTACTTC. It is translated as CASSWAPPRGEQYF.

This clonotype was detected only a few times. The rearrangement links TRBV2 to TRBJ1-1, with 8 bases lining up with TRBD1. V dropped 3 bases and J dropped 7; count of bases not matched to a gene: 4. CDR1 is SNHLY and CDR2 is FYNNEI in the germline V gene. The CDR3 sequence is 13 residues long. The CDR3 sequence: CASSERDRGEAFF. CDR3 DNA sequence: TGTGCCAGCAGTGAGCGAGACAGGGGTGAAGCTTTCTTT.

Turning to this clonotype: One end of the junction does not line up with germline, which may come from a read error. This sequence joins TRBV9 and TRBJ1-1; D is possibly TRBD1 (5 bases). The CDR3 runs to 18 residues. Germline values: CDR1 SGDLS, CDR2 YYNGEE. The CDR3: CDSSVGPPQGPTPAEAFF. The DNA for the CDR3 is TGTGACAGCAGCGTAGGACCCCCCCAGGGACCCACCCCGGCTGAAGCTTTCTTT. Full variable domain (outside the CDR3, taken from reference TRBV9 and TRBJ1-1): DSGVTQTPKHLITATGQRVTLRCSPRSGDLSVYWYQQSLDQGLQFLIQYYNGEERAKGNILERFSAQQFPDLHSELNLSSLELGDSALYFCDSSVGPPQGPTPAEAFFGQGTRLTVV.

Of note for this clonotype: A much larger clonotype is one base distant, so this may be a read error. This chain uses TRBV5-1 with TRBJ1-4, with 8 bases aligning to TRBD1. The germline CDR1 and CDR2 sequences are SGHRS and YFSETQ. The CDR3 contains 14 residues. The CDR3 nucleotides are TGCGACAGCAGCTCGCAGGGGGCTTATGAAAAACTGTTTTTT. It translates to CDSSSQGAYEKLFF.